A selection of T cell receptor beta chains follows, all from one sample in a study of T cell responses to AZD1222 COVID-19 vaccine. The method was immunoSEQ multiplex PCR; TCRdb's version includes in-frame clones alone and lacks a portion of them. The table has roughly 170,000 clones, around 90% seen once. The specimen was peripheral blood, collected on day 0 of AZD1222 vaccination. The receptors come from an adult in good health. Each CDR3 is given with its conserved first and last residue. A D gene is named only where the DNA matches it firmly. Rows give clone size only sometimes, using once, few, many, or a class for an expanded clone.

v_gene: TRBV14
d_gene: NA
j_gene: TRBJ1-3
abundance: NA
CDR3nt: TGTGCCAGCAGCCAAGTAATCGGAAACACCATATATTTT
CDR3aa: CASSQVIGNTIYF

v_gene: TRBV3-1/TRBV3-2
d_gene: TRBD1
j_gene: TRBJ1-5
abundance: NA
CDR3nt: TGTGCCAGCAGCCAAGCGACAGGGGAAGGTCAGCCCCAGCATTTT
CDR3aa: CASSQATGEGQPQHF

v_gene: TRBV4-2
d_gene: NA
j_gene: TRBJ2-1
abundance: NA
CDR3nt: TGTGCCAGCAGCCAAGAAGGGGGGGGCGGGGGCCCCAGGTACAATGAGCAGTTCTTC
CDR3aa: CASSQEGGGGGPRYNEQFF

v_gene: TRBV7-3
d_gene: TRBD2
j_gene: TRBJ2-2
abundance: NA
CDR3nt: TGTGCCAGCAGCAAGACTAGCGGGGTGAACACCGGGGAGCTGTTTTTT
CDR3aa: CASSKTSGVNTGELFF

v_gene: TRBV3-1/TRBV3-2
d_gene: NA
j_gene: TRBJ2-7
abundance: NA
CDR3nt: TGTGCCAGCAGCCAAGACACAGGGACCTACGAGCAGTACTTC
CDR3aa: CASSQDTGTYEQYF

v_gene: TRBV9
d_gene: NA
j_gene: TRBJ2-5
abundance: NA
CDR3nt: TGTGCCAGCAGCCCCAGTCCAGGGTACCAAGAGACCCAGTACTTC
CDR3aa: CASSPSPGYQETQYF

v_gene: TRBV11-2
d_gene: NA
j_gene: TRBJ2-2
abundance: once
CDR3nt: TGTGCCAGCAGCTTCACGGGAAGCACCGGGGAGCTGTTTTTT
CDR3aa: CASSFTGSTGELFF

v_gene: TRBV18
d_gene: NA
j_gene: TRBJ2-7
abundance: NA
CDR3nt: TGTGCCAGCTCACCGGCCCACACCTACGAGCAGTACTTC
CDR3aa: CASSPAHTYEQYF

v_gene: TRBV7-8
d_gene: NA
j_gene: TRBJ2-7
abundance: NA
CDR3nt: TGTGCCAGCAGCTTAACGAGGAACCCCTACGAGCAGTACTTC
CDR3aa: CASSLTRNPYEQYF

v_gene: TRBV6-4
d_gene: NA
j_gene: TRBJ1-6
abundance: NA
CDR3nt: TGTGCCAGCAGTGACAGCGTCTTTAATTCACCCCTCCACTTT
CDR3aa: CASSDSVFNSPLHF

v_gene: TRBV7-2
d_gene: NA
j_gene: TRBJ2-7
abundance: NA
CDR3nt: TGTGCCAGCAGCTTAGCGCTCGGGGGCTACGAGCAGTACTTC
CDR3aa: CASSLALGGYEQYF